This TCR beta chain was sequenced in a study of cytomegalovirus exposure and HLA in healthy donors. For the study at large: From about 179 million T cells, an earlier analysis saw 117 million unique TCR beta sequences.

Primers: 60 Vbeta forward and 13 Jbeta reverse. TCRdb keeps only in-frame clones here, not all; method: immunoSEQ multiplex PCR. The listing contains 220,000 or so clones. From germline, CDR1 is SGDLS and CDR2 YYNGEE. The CDR3 length is 12 residues. J was trimmed by 6 bases and V by 3 bases; bases with no gene match: 3. Study-wide findings and caveats: Later work showed greater clonal expansion in HLA-associated TCR beta chains than in equally common others. The classifier reportedly diagnosed cytomegalovirus status with high specificity and sensitivity. CMV antigen specificity was confirmed in vitro for a few CMV-associated chains.

About this clone: Its antigen is undetermined.

This TCR came from a girl aged 2 to 10 in good health and CMV-seropositive. The V call is TRBV9, the J call TRBJ2-7; 7 bases line up with TRBD2. The sample consisted of PBMCs. CDR3 residues: CASSGGSGEQYF. The CDR3 DNA is TGTGCCAGCAGCGGCGGGAGTGGCGAGCAGTACTTC.